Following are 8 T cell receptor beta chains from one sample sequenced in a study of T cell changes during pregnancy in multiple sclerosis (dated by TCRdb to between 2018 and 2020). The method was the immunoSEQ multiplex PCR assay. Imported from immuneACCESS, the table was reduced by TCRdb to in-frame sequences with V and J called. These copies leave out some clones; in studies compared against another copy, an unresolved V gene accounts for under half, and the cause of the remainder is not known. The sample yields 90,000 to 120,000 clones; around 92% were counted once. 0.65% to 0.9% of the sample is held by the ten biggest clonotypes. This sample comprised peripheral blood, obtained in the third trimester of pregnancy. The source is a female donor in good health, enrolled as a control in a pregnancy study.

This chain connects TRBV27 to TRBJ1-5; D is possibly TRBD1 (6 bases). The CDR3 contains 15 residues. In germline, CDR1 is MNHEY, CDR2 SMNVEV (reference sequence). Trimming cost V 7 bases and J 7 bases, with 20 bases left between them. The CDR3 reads CASTSGRGRLQPQHF. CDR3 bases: TGTGCCAGCACCTCGGGCAGGGGACGATTACAGCCCCAGCATTTT.

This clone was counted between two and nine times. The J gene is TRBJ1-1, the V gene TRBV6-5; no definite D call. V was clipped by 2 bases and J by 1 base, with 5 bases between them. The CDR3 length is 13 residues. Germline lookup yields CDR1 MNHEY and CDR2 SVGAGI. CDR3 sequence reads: CASSYTENTEAFF. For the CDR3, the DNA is TGTGCCAGCAGTTACACAGAGAACACTGAAGCTTTCTTT.

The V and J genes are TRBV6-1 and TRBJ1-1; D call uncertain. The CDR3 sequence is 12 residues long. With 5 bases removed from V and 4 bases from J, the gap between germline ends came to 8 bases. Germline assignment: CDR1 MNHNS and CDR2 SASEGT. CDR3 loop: CASSSLSTEAFF. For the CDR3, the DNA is TGTGCCAGCAGTTCTTTGTCCACTGAAGCTTTCTTT.

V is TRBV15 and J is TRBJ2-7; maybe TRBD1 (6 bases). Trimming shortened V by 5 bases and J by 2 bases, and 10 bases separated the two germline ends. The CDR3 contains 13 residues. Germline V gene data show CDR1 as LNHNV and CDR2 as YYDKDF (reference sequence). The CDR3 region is CATSATGPYEQYF. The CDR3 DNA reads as TGTGCCACCAGCGCCACAGGGCCCTACGAGCAGTACTTC.

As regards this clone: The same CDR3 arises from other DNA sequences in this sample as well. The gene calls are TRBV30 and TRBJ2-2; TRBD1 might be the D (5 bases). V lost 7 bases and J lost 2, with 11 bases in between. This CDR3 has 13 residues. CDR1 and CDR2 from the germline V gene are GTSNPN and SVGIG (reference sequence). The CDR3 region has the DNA TGTGCCTTAGTAGGGGTTAACACCGGGGAGCTGTTTTTT. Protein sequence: CALVGVNTGELFF.

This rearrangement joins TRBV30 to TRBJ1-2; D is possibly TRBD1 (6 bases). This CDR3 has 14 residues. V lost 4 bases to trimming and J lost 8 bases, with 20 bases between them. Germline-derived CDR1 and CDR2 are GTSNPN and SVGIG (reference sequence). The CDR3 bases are TGTGCCTGGACGGCGCCGGCGGGGGCCGAGGGCTACACCTTC. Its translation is CAWTAPAGAEGYTF.

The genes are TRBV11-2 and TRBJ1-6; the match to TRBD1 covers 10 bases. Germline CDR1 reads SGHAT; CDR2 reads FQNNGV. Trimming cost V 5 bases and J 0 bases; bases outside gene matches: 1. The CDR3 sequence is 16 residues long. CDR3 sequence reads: CASSRTGGSYNSPLHF. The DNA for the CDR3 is TGTGCCAGCAGCCGGACAGGGGGCTCCTATAATTCACCCCTCCACTTT.

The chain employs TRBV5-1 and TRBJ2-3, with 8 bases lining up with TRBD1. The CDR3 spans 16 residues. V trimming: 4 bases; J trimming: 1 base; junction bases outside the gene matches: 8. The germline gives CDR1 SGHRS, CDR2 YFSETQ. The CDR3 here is CASSPTGAGGTDTQYF. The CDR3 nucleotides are TGCGCCAGCAGCCCGACAGGGGCCGGGGGCACAGATACGCAGTATTTT. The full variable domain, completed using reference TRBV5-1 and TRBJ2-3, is KAGVTQTPRYLIKTRGQQVTLSCSPISGHRSVSWYQQTPGQGLQFLFEYFSETQRNKGNFPGRFSGRQFSNSRSEMNVSTLELGDSALYLCASSPTGAGGTDTQYFGPGTRLTVL.